Presented here are 28 T cell receptor beta chains from one specimen sequenced in a study of early T cells in non-severe SARS-CoV-2 infection. TCRdb re-called the 5' RACE reads through MiXCR, storing one row per CDR3 protein. Here the sample spans about 34,000 distinct CDR3 sequences, more than 5% being singletons. Sequenced: whole blood. The receptors come from an adult who was a healthcare worker with PCR-confirmed SARS-CoV-2 infection or an uninfected control (not recorded which).

This clonotype was observed a handful of times. V and J are TRBV30 and TRBJ2-7, with D perhaps matching TRBD2 (6 bases). Trimming removed 0 bases from V and 0 bases from J, with 15 bases in between. This CDR3 is 16 amino acids long. Germline CDR1 GTSNPN, CDR2 SVGIG (reference sequence). This CDR3 reads CAWSVRSSGSSYEQYF. CDR3 sequence (DNA): TGTGCCTGGAGTGTACGGAGTAGCGGCAGCTCCTACGAGCAGTACTTC.

The sample holds a few counts of this clonotype. The chain joins TRBV2 to TRBJ2-7; D is perhaps TRBD1 (6 bases). Trimming shortened V by 10 bases and J by 0 bases, and 13 bases separated the two germline ends. The CDR3 spans 13 residues. Per the germline V gene, CDR1 is SNHLY and CDR2 is FYNNEI. The CDR3 loop is CANQGKSSYEQYF. The CDR3 DNA sequence: TGTGCCAATCAGGGGAAGAGCTCCTACGAGCAGTACTTC.

The V and J genes are TRBV7-9 and TRBJ2-5; D is ambiguous. The CDR3 spans 13 residues. V lost 0 bases to trimming and J lost 4 bases, with 6 bases between them. From germline, CDR1 is SEHNR and CDR2 FQNEAQ (reference sequence). This chain's CDR3 is CASSLAPPETQYF. The CDR3 DNA is TGTGCCAGCAGCTTAGCGCCCCCAGAGACCCAGTACTTC.

This clonotype was counted ten times or more. The chain recombines TRBV6-6 with TRBJ2-1; TRBD2 agrees at 11 bases. V shed 8 bases and J 5 bases; nucleotides not matched to a gene: 8. Germline loops: CDR1 MNHNY, CDR2 SVGAGI (reference sequence). This CDR3 is 15 amino acids long. The CDR3 here is CASRKLAGEDNEQFF. As DNA, the CDR3 is TGTGCCAGCCGGAAACTAGCGGGGGAAGACAATGAGCAGTTCTTC.

V and J are TRBV7-6 and TRBJ2-1; 8 nucleotides match TRBD1. J was trimmed by 5 bases and V by 8 bases; bases with no gene match: 5. Germline assignment: CDR1 SGHVS and CDR2 FNYEAQ. There are 13 residues in the CDR3. In DNA form, the CDR3 reads TGTGCCAGCCACCAGGGGGCCAACAATGAGCAGTTCTTC. This codes for CASHQGANNEQFF.

This clonotype was counted ten times or more. The chain combines TRBV29-1 with TRBJ2-3; 9 bases agree with TRBD2. Germline V lookup: CDR1 SQVTM, CDR2 ANQGSEA. J was trimmed by 3 bases and V by 6 bases; bases with no gene match: 10. This CDR3 spans 15 amino acids. The CDR3 sequence is CSVVTERGATDTQYF. CDR3 DNA: TGCAGCGTCGTTACCGAGCGGGGGGCGACAGATACGCAGTATTTT.

This clonotype was recorded at least ten times. This chain uses TRBV18 with TRBJ1-6; 7 nucleotides match TRBD1. This CDR3 spans 17 amino acids. V shed 3 bases and J 6 bases; nucleotides not matched to a gene: 11. The germline V gene encodes CDR1 KGHSH and CDR2 LQKENI. In DNA, the CDR3 is TGTGCCAGCTCACCGAACACAGGGGTTTTATCTAATTCACCCCTCCACTTT. Its protein product is CASSPNTGVLSNSPLHF.

This clonotype was seen at least ten times. The genes are TRBV19 and TRBJ2-7; the match to TRBD1 covers 9 bases. Unmatched junction bases numbered 10, after V lost 6 bases and J lost 4 bases. There are 15 residues in the CDR3. Germline CDR1 and CDR2: LNHDA and SQIVND (reference sequence). In nucleotides, the CDR3 is TGTGCCAGTAGCTCACCGGGACAGGGAAAGTACGAGCAGTACTTC. It specifies CASSSPGQGKYEQYF.

The chain uses TRBV4-3 and TRBJ2-7; 12 bases fit TRBD2. Germline V gene data show CDR1 as LGHNA and CDR2 as YSLEER. Unmatched junction bases numbered 3, after V lost 1 base and J lost 2 bases. The CDR3 covers 16 residues. The CDR3 loop is CASSQVSSGGAYEQYF. CDR3 bases: TGCGCCAGCAGCCAAGTGTCTAGCGGGGGGGCCTACGAGCAGTACTTC.

This clonotype was seen at least ten times. The V and J genes are TRBV25-1 and TRBJ2-1; the match to TRBD1 covers 8 bases. CDR1 and CDR2 (germline): MGHDK, SYGVNS. The CDR3 has 14 amino acids. J lost 7 bases, V lost 5 bases, and 7 bases had no gene match. CDR3 nucleotide sequence: TGTGCCAGCAGTACGCGGACAGGGTGGAATGAGCAGTTCTTC. As protein: CASSTRTGWNEQFF.

This clonotype was detected only a few times. The chain recombines TRBV7-2 with TRBJ2-7; no definite D call. This CDR3 has 13 residues. V lost 5 bases, J lost 3 bases, and 11 bases lay in between. Germline-derived CDR1 and CDR2 are SGHTA and FQGNSA. CDR3 nucleotide sequence: TGTGCCAGCAGCACAGAAGGCAGCTACGAGCAGTACTTC. Its protein product is CASSTEGSYEQYF.

This clonotype was detected many times. The chain uses TRBV20-1 and TRBJ2-5; TRBD2 matches at 12 bases. Losses at the gene ends were 0 bases for V and 5 bases for J; bases not matched to a gene: 7. This CDR3 is 16 amino acids long. Germline CDR1 is DFQATT and CDR2 is SNEGSKA (reference sequence). The CDR3 DNA reads TGCAGTGCTAGAGATCAACTAGCGGGGGGTTGGGAGACCCAGTACTTC. Translating it yields CSARDQLAGGWETQYF.

This clonotype was counted ten times or more. The chain couples TRBV30 to TRBJ2-2; D is tentatively TRBD1 or TRBD2 (5 bases each). CDR3 size: 14 residues. Germline V lookup: CDR1 GTSNPN, CDR2 SVGIG (reference sequence). The V and J ends lost 2 bases and 5 bases respectively, with 12 bases between them. CDR3 nucleotide sequence: TGTGCCTGGAGTCCCGGGACCGGGACCGGGGAGCTGTTTTTT. Its translation: CAWSPGTGTGELFF.

In this sample, this clonotype turned up many times. The V gene is TRBV21-1, the J gene TRBJ1-1. TRBV21-1 is reported as a pseudogene. The CDR3 spans 12 residues. CDR3 sequence (DNA): TGTGCCAGCAGCAAAGATAGGGCCCAAGCTTTCTTT. It encodes CASSKDRAQAFF.

This clonotype appeared many times. The junction differs from germline at one of its ends, possibly a read error. V and J are TRBV12-3 or TRBV12-4 and TRBJ2-7, with 9 bases matching TRBD1. This CDR3 is built from 11 residues. The CDR3 nucleotides read TGTGCCAGCAGTACGGGACAGGGTGTGGTATTC. This gives the protein CASSTGQGVVF.

This clonotype was recorded many times. J is TRBJ1-5 and V is TRBV7-2; tentative D call: TRBD1 (6 bases). V lost 1 base and J 10 bases, leaving 17 bases between the germline ends. CDR1 and CDR2 (germline): SGHTA, FQGNSA. This CDR3 has 15 residues. The CDR3 DNA follows: TGTGCCAGCAGCTTAGAAGGGGACACGATCGGTCCCCAGCATTTT. Translating gives CASSLEGDTIGPQHF. Based on the CDR3 plus reference TRBV7-2 and TRBJ1-5, the full variable domain is GAGVSQSPSNKVTEKGKDVELRCDPISGHTALYWYRQSLGQGLEFLIYFQGNSAPDKSGLPSDRFSAERTGGSVSTLTIQRTQQEDSAVYLCASSLEGDTIGPQHFGDGTRLSIL.

This clonotype was recorded only once. This may arise from a read error, as a much more abundant clone is one base away. This CDR3 fails to terminate in the conserved phenylalanine or tryptophan, so it likely reflects a read error. The chain joins TRBV18 to TRBJ1-1; no reliable D call. From germline, CDR1 is KGHSH and CDR2 LQKENI. V lost 1 base and J 0 bases, leaving 9 bases between the germline ends. This CDR3 spans 15 amino acids. CDR3 sequence: CASSPHIEMNTEAFL. The CDR3 DNA reads as TGTGCCAGCTCACCACATATTGAGATGAACACTGAAGCTTTCTTA.

This clonotype was seen repeatedly, ten times or more. V usage is TRBV29-1 and J usage is TRBJ2-1; D ambiguous. This CDR3 region has 13 residues. V lost 0 bases and J 7 bases, leaving 10 bases between the germline ends. The germline CDR1 and CDR2 sequences are SQVTM and ANQGSEA. The CDR3 nucleotides are TGCAGCGTTGAAGATCTTAGGTGGAATGAGCAGTTCTTC. It yields the protein CSVEDLRWNEQFF.

In this sample, this clonotype turned up a few times. V usage is TRBV4-3 and J usage is TRBJ1-6; D gene ambiguous. Looked up from germline, CDR1 is LGHNA and CDR2 is YSLEER. The CDR3 covers 15 residues. V lost 1 base to trimming and J lost 0 bases, with 4 bases between them. The CDR3 spells CASSQGSSYNSPLHF. CDR3 nucleotides: TGCGCCAGCAGCCAAGGTAGCTCCTATAATTCACCCCTCCACTTT.

This clonotype was counted many times. The V call is TRBV15, the J call TRBJ1-2; 9 bases are shared with TRBD1. CDR3 length: 16 residues. V lost 5 bases to trimming and J lost 2 bases; unmatched junction nucleotides: 9. CDR1 and CDR2 (germline): LNHNV, YYDKDF (reference sequence). This CDR3 reads CATSPRDRDDNYGYTF. DNA of the CDR3: TGTGCCACCAGCCCCCGGGACAGGGATGACAACTATGGCTACACCTTC.

This clonotype was counted at least ten times. The chain links TRBV10-3 to TRBJ2-7, with 7 bases that match TRBD1. This CDR3 is 14 amino acids long. The trim removed 0 bases at V and 3 bases at J, leaving 2 bases unmatched. Germline V gene lookup returns CDR1 ENHRY and CDR2 SYGVKD. CDR3 sequence reads: CAISESGQIYEQYF. In nucleotides, the CDR3 is TGTGCCATCAGTGAGTCGGGACAGATCTACGAGCAGTACTTC.

In its sample, this clonotype was seen many times. The V gene is TRBV7-6, the J gene TRBJ2-3; 10 bases are shared with TRBD2. CDR3 length: 16 residues. Germline trimming cut 4 bases from V and 4 bases from J; bases unmatched to any gene: 8. Germline V lookup: CDR1 SGHVS, CDR2 FNYEAQ. The CDR3 DNA is TGTGCCAGCAGCTATCTGAGCGGGGGGGCCCCAGATACGCAGTATTTT. As protein: CASSYLSGGAPDTQYF.

This clonotype came up once. The V call is TRBV5-1, the J call TRBJ2-3; perhaps D is TRBD1 or TRBD2 (5 bases each). With 0 bases removed from V and 4 bases from J, the gap between germline ends came to 12 bases. Germline CDR1 is SGHRS and CDR2 is YFSETQ. This CDR3 has 15 residues. The CDR3 loop reads CASSLGRGESDTQYF. DNA for the CDR3: TGCGCCAGCAGCTTGGGGAGAGGGGAATCAGATACGCAGTATTTT.

Regarding this clonotype: This may come from a read error, since a much larger clone is one base off. The chain has TRBV28 and TRBJ2-1; 10 bases align to TRBD2. J was trimmed by 6 bases and V by 7 bases; bases with no gene match: 9. The CDR3 runs to 15 residues. Germline CDR1 reads MDHEN; CDR2 reads SYDVKM. This chain's CDR3 is CASILAGASFNEQFF. The CDR3 DNA is TGTGCCAGCATCCTAGCGGGGGCAAGCTTCAATGAGCAGTTCTTC.

This clonotype was counted at least ten times. The chain has TRBV20-1 and TRBJ1-2; TRBD1 agrees at 11 bases. This CDR3 comprises 13 residues. The V gene's germline CDR1 is DFQATT and CDR2 SNEGSKA (reference sequence). The ends lost 4 bases at V and 7 bases at J; junction bases unmatched: 5. CDR3 bases: TGCAGTGCTATCGGACAGGGGGCTTTTGGCTACACCTTC. This translates into CSAIGQGAFGYTF.

This clonotype was picked up a small number of times. The gene calls are TRBV28 and TRBJ2-3; 10 nucleotides align to TRBD2. Per the germline V gene, CDR1 is MDHEN and CDR2 is SYDVKM. The CDR3 length is 12 residues. V was pared by 10 bases and J by 7 bases, with 5 bases of the junction left unmatched. This chain's CDR3 is CATERGGHTQYF. CDR3 coding DNA: TGTGCCACCGAGCGGGGGGGACATACGCAGTATTTT.

This clonotype was detected ten times or more. The rearrangement links TRBV20-1 to TRBJ2-6, with a tentative D call TRBD1 (6 bases). CDR1 and CDR2 from the germline V gene are DFQATT and SNEGSKA (reference sequence). Trimming left V 5 bases short and J 1 base short, with 18 bases between. This CDR3 is 17 amino acids long. The CDR3 sequence is CSASTTGIFSGANVLTF. Written as DNA, the CDR3 is TGCAGTGCTTCAACGACAGGAATTTTTTCTGGGGCCAACGTCCTGACTTTC.

This clonotype was counted many times. The V call is TRBV5-1, the J call TRBJ2-2; tentatively, D is TRBD2 (6 bases). This CDR3 region has 14 residues. Trimming removed 0 bases from V and 6 bases from J, with 9 bases in between. In germline, CDR1 is SGHRS, CDR2 YFSETQ. The CDR3 nucleotides read TGCGCCAGCAGCTTGGCCGGAGGGGCCGGGGAGCTGTTTTTT. It encodes CASSLAGGAGELFF.